What follows describes a single TCR beta chain. The repertoire was sequenced with immunoSEQ multiplex PCR; TCRdb's copy has only in-frame clones and lacks some. The sample lists approximately 97,000 clones; 81% were seen once. These data originate in a study of blood T cell repertoires in COVID-19. Study-level information: Samples of COVID-19 (acute and convalescent) were obtained from the United States, Italy and Spain.

Looked up from germline, CDR1 is LGHNA and CDR2 is YSLEER. The CDR3 runs 16 residues. The junction had 9 bases not matched to a gene; V was cut back by 0 bases and J by 7 bases. The origin of this receptor is a man between 60 and 70 years old with acute or convalescent COVID-19. Sequencing used peripheral blood. The chain is built from TRBV4-3 and TRBJ2-1, with 7 bases matching TRBD1. The DNA for the CDR3 is TGCGCCAGCAGCCAAGAAGTCGGACAGGTGTGGAATGAGCAGTTCTTC. Residues: CASSQEVGQVWNEQFF.